The following is a TCR beta chain sequence with its context. The target antigen is unknown. Then a second PCR, running roughly 7 to 11 cycles, was carried out with a sample-barcoded 5' primer and a J-beta primer mix. TCRdb analysed the 5' RACE reads with MiXCR anew, one entry per CDR3 protein. The sample lists 600,000 to 900,000 distinct CDR3 sequences; 20% to 30% were seen once. This sample is part of a study of blood T cells in healthy people across ages. Trimming removed 4 bases from V and 7 bases from J; junction bases left unmatched: 23. Looked up from germline, CDR1 is LGHDT and CDR2 is YNNKEL (reference sequence). This CDR3 has 20 amino acids. Per sample, at least 5 micrograms of total RNA were extracted. Study findings and constraints: Unsorted PBMCs prevented conclusive naive versus antigen-experienced comparison.

This same sample was also part of a study on T cells of mothers and their children.

Input material: blood. This rearrangement joins TRBV3-1 to TRBJ2-4; 9 bases line up with TRBD1. This TCR was recovered from a boy between 10 and 17 years old in good health. CDR3 sequence reads: CASSRRAGGTGRFGDNIQYF. CDR3 DNA sequence: TGTGCCAGCAGCCGGCGTGCCGGGGGGACAGGGAGATTCGGGGATAACATTCAGTACTTC. The variable domain in full, completed from reference TRBV3-1 and TRBJ2-4, reads DTAVSQTPKYLVTQMGNDKSIKCEQNLGHDTMYWYKQDSKKFLKIMFSYNNKELIINETVPNRFSPKSPDKAHLNLHINSLELGDSAVYFCASSRRAGGTGRFGDNIQYFGAGTRLSVL.